This TCR beta chain was sequenced for a study of cytomegalovirus exposure and HLA in healthy donors. The primer mix had 60 Vbeta and 13 Jbeta primers. Measured with immunoSEQ multiplex PCR; TCRdb has only the in-frame clones, and not every one. This table holds 100,000 to 150,000 clones, 73% found once. This receptor was obtained from a man in his sixties in good health and CMV-seropositive. Sequenced sample: PBMCs.

CDR3 sequence reads: CASSRQGADEKLFF. CDR3 DNA: TGTGCCAGCTCACGACAGGGGGCGGACGAAAAACTGTTTTTT. The genes are TRBV18 and TRBJ1-4; 10 nucleotides align to TRBD1. The length of the CDR3 is 14 residues. Germline-derived CDR1 and CDR2 are KGHSH and LQKENI. Trimming at V came to 4 bases and at J to 8 bases, leaving 4 bases not matched to a gene.